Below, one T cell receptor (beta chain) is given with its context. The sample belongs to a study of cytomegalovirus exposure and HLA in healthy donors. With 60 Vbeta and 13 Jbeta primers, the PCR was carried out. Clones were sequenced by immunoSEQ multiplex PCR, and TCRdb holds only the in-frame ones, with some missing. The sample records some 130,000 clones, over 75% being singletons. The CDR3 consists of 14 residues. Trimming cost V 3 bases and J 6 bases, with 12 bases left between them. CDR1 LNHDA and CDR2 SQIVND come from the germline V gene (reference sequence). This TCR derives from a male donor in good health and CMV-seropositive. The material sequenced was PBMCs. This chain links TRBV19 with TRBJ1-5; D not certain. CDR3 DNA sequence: TGTGCCAGTAGTATCCCCGGGAGCTTTCAGCCCCAGCATTTT. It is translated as CASSIPGSFQPQHF. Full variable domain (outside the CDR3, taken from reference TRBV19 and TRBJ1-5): DGGITQSPKYLFRKEGQNVTLSCEQNLNHDAMYWYRQDPGQGLRLIYYSQIVNDFQKGDIAEGYSVSREKKESFPLTVTSAQKNPTAFYLCASSIPGSFQPQHFGDGTRLSIL.